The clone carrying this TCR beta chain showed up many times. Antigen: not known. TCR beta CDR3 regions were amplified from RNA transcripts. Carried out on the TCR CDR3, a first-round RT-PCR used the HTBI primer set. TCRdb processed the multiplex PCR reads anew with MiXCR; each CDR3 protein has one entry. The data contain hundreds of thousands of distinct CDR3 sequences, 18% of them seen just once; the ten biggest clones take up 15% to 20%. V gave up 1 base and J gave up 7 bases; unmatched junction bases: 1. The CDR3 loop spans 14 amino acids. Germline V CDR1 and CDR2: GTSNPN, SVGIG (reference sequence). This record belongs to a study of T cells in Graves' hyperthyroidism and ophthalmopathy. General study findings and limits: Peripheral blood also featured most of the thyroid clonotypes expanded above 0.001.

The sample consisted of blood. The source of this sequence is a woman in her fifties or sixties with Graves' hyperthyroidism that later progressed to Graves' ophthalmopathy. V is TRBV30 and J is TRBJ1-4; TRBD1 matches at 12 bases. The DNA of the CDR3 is TGTGCCTGGAGTGGGGACAGGGGGCTTGAAAAACTGTTTTTT. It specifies CAWSGDRGLEKLFF.